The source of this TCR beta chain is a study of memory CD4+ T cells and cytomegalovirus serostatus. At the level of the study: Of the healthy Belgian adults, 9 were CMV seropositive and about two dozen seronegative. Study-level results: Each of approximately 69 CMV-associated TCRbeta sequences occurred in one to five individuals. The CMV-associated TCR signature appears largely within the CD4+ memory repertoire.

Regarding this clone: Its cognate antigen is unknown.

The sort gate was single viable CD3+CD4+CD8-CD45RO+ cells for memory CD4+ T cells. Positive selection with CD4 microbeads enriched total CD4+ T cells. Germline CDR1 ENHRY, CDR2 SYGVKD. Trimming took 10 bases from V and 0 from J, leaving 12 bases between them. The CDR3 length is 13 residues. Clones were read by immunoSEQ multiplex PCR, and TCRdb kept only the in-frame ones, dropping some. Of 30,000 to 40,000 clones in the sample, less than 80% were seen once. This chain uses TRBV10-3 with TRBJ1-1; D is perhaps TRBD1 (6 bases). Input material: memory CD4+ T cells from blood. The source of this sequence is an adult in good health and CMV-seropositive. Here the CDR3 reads CATTQGVNTEAFF. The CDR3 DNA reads TGTGCCACCACACAGGGAGTGAACACTGAAGCTTTCTTT.